The rows below give T cell receptor beta chains drawn from one sample of a study of vaccination effects on CD4 cells after COVID-19. These receptors are not linked to any known antigen. Here immunoSEQ multiplex PCR was the method, and the copy in TCRdb shows in-frame clones only, minus some. The data hold more than 15,000 clones, with 74% observed a single time. Sequenced here: CD4+ T cells from PBMCs cultured with SARS-CoV-2 spike peptides, sampled before COVID-19 vaccination. These receptors all stem from a human donor who had a prior SARS-CoV-2 infection. The CDR3 runs from the conserved cysteine through the conserved F or W. The order of the fields is CDR3 protein, CDR3 DNA, V gene, CDR3 length, J gene, clone size, D gene. A D gene is named only where the DNA matches it firmly. Where a row states a size, it is once, few, many or the class of an expanded clone; other rows omit it.

CASSLAGQNEQFF,TGTGCCAGCAGCTTAGCGGGACAGAATGAGCAGTTCTTC,TRBV7-3,13,TRBJ2-1,few,NA
CASSKYLAGVADTQYF,TGTGCCAGCAGCAAGTATTTAGCGGGAGTGGCAGATACGCAGTATTTT,TRBV9,16,TRBJ2-3,NA,TRBD2
CASSLRGEDTEAFF,TGTGCCAGCAGCTTGAGAGGGGAAGACACTGAAGCTTTCTTT,TRBV11-2,14,TRBJ1-1,NA,NA
CASSLASYGGPHEQYF,TGTGCCAGCAGCTTGGCATCTTACGGGGGTCCACACGAGCAGTACTTC,TRBV5-4,16,TRBJ2-7,once,NA
CASSDPNYGYTF,TGTGCCAGCAGTGACCCCAACTATGGCTACACCTTC,TRBV25-1,12,TRBJ1-2,few,NA
CASSVRGSQTGELFF,TGTGCCAGCAGCGTGAGAGGGAGCCAAACCGGGGAGCTGTTTTTT,TRBV9,15,TRBJ2-2,few,NA
CASSQEQGADTQYF,TGTGCCAGCAGCCAGGAACAGGGGGCAGATACGCAGTATTTT,TRBV3-1/TRBV3-2,14,TRBJ2-3,NA,TRBD1
CASSLYRGRNTEAFF,TGTGCCAGCAGCTTATACAGGGGGCGCAACACTGAAGCTTTCTTT,TRBV7-3,15,TRBJ1-1,NA,TRBD1
CASSIRGFRETQYF,TGTGCCAGCAGCATTAGAGGGTTCCGAGAGACCCAGTACTTC,TRBV7-2,14,TRBJ2-5,NA,NA
CASGLPGGGLIYGYTF,TGTGCCAGCGGGTTACCGGGGGGGGGCCTAATCTATGGCTACACCTTC,TRBV27,16,TRBJ1-2,NA,NA
CASSLSGQGAVGYF,TGTGCCAGCAGTTTATCAGGACAGGGGGCGGTAGGGTACTTC,TRBV27,14,TRBJ2-7,NA,TRBD1
CASSLRFLAENTGELFF,TGTGCCAGCAGCTTACGATTTCTAGCGGAGAACACCGGGGAGCTGTTTTTT,TRBV11-3,17,TRBJ2-2,once,TRBD2
CASSYSDWIDTQYF,TGTGCCAGCAGTTACTCAGACTGGATAGATACGCAGTATTTT,TRBV6-2/TRBV6-3,14,TRBJ2-3,NA,NA
CASSASTDTQYF,TGTGCCAGCAGCGCTAGCACAGATACGCAGTATTTT,TRBV9,12,TRBJ2-3,NA,NA
CASSLAGGDEQYF,TGTGCCAGCAGCCTAGCGGGAGGTGACGAGCAGTACTTC,TRBV7-8,13,TRBJ2-7,NA,TRBD2
CASSRVGPQETQYF,TGTGCCAGCAGCCGCGTCGGCCCTCAAGAGACCCAGTACTTC,TRBV5-5,14,TRBJ2-5,NA,NA
CASSQGVRAGLYQETQYF,TGTGCCAGCAGCCAAGGAGTTAGGGCGGGGTTGTACCAAGAGACCCAGTACTTC,TRBV14,18,TRBJ2-5,few,NA
CASSLGSSGAQETQYF,TGTGCCAGCAGCTTAGGTTCTAGCGGAGCTCAAGAGACCCAGTACTTC,TRBV7-2,16,TRBJ2-5,NA,TRBD2
CASSRMGRWVRDQETQYF,TGTGCCAGCAGCCGAATGGGTCGATGGGTCCGAGACCAAGAGACCCAGTACTTC,TRBV6-6,18,TRBJ2-5,NA,NA
CASNTGLATDTQYF,TGTGCCAGCAACACAGGGTTGGCCACAGATACGCAGTATTTT,TRBV2,14,TRBJ2-3,NA,NA
CARQGSDYGYTF,TGTGCCAGACAGGGGTCTGACTATGGCTACACCTTC,TRBV2,12,TRBJ1-2,NA,TRBD1
CASSLRGLGNEQFF,TGTGCCAGCAGCTTACGGGGGCTGGGCAATGAGCAGTTCTTC,TRBV7-9,14,TRBJ2-1,NA,NA